The present T cell receptor (beta chain) was sequenced within a study of shared clonotypes between healthy human individuals. Regarding the study as a whole: Unshared clonotypes carried lower generation probabilities than those common to all four donors. Compared with memory subsets, naive subsets generally had larger estimated richness.

For this clone: Its specificity is unknown.

The length of the CDR3 is 16 residues. V was clipped by 1 base and J by 5 bases; unmatched bases: 8. Germline CDR1 is SEHNR and CDR2 is FQNEAQ (reference sequence). Sequencing used immunoSEQ multiplex PCR; TCRdb keeps in-frame clones, though not all of them. The sample has a few hundred thousand clones, roughly 97% seen once. Sequenced sample: naive CD4+ T cells sorted from blood. Stated subset: CD45RA+ positively selected. This clonotype was sampled from a woman younger than 45 in good health. The chain joins TRBV7-9 to TRBJ2-5; 9 bases agree with TRBD2. In nucleotides, the CDR3 is TGTGCCAGCAGCTTAGTGATTGTAGCGGGAGAGGAGACCCAGTACTTC. This translates into CASSLVIVAGEETQYF. The whole variable domain, remainder taken from reference TRBV7-9 and TRBJ2-5, is DTGVSQNPRHKITKRGQNVTFRCDPISEHNRLYWYRQTLGQGPEFLTYFQNEAQLEKSRLLSDRFSAERPKGSFSTLEIQRTEQGDSAMYLCASSLVIVAGEETQYFGPGTRLLVL.